The rows below give T cell receptor beta chains drawn from one sample of a study of beta chain features in type 1 diabetes. Here immunoSEQ multiplex PCR was the method, and the copy in TCRdb shows in-frame clones only, minus some. The sample yields some 640,000 clones, over 11% seen once. Material for sequencing was naive CD4+ T cells from blood. The source of these receptors is a young man with type 1 diabetes. The conserved cysteine and the conserved F or W are not part of the CDR3 here. Fields, in order: V gene, J gene, clone size, D gene, CDR3 protein. A D gene is named only where the DNA matches it firmly. Clone size is not always given. Where it is, it says once, few, many or a class for expanded clones.

v_call: TRBV2; j_call: TRBJ2-5; clone_size: NA; d_call: TRBD1; cdr3_aa: ASSDGTGSFGETQY
v_call: TRBV7-2; j_call: TRBJ2-7; clone_size: NA; d_call: NA; cdr3_aa: ASSFARTDYEQY
v_call: TRBV30; j_call: TRBJ2-3; clone_size: NA; d_call: NA; cdr3_aa: ARTGRDHSYTQY
v_call: TRBV7-2; j_call: TRBJ2-5; clone_size: few; d_call: NA; cdr3_aa: ASSRDHQETQY
v_call: TRBV7-9; j_call: TRBJ2-7; clone_size: few; d_call: TRBD1; cdr3_aa: ASSSGQGFYEQY
v_call: TRBV2; j_call: TRBJ1-4; clone_size: NA; d_call: NA; cdr3_aa: ASRKGIGGEKLF
v_call: TRBV7-9; j_call: TRBJ1-2; clone_size: NA; d_call: NA; cdr3_aa: ASSTAGFDGYT
v_call: TRBV6-5; j_call: TRBJ2-5; clone_size: NA; d_call: TRBD2; cdr3_aa: ASRDSGRLETQY
v_call: TRBV30; j_call: TRBJ2-3; clone_size: NA; d_call: TRBD2; cdr3_aa: AWSPLAGTDTQY
v_call: TRBV29-1; j_call: TRBJ2-3; clone_size: NA; d_call: NA; cdr3_aa: SVSGTPKSTDTQY
v_call: TRBV30; j_call: TRBJ2-7; clone_size: NA; d_call: TRBD1; cdr3_aa: ASDRGSTYEQY